The rows below give T cell receptor beta chains drawn from one sample of a study of graft-versus-host responses after intestinal transplantation. Sequenced by immunoSEQ multiplex PCR; TCRdb stores in-frame clones only, minus some. The sample has 130,000 to 150,000 clones, 92% seen once. Their antigen targets remain unknown. The material sequenced was unstimulated CD4+ T cells sorted from spleen or lymph node cells, taken before intestinal transplant. The receptors come from a human donor who received an intestinal transplant. Each CDR3 is given with its conserved first and last residue. D genes are given only for firm matches. Clone size, where shown, is once, few, many, or a class for clones that have expanded.

-	TRBJ2-5	TRBV5-1	-	CASSWEGIGETQYF	TGCGCCAGCAGCTGGGAAGGGATTGGGGAGACCCAGTACTTC
-	TRBJ1-1	TRBV14	-	CASSQVRWTEAFF	TGTGCCAGCAGCCAAGTGCGGTGGACTGAAGCTTTCTTT
-	TRBJ2-5	TRBV5-1	-	CASSFPAARGPETQYF	TGCGCCAGCAGCTTCCCAGCAGCGAGAGGGCCAGAGACCCAGTACTTC
-	TRBJ2-7	TRBV28	-	CASSLLSRGAYEQYF	TGTGCCAGCAGTCTCCTGTCAAGGGGAGCCTACGAGCAGTACTTC
-	TRBJ2-1	TRBV19	-	CASRSRLRPGNEQFF	TGTGCCAGTAGGTCCCGGTTGCGTCCAGGGAATGAGCAGTTCTTC
TRBD2	TRBJ2-1	TRBV18	-	CASSPALAGGRYEQFF	TGTGCCAGCTCACCGGCGTTAGCGGGAGGGCGATACGAGCAGTTCTTC
TRBD1	TRBJ1-1	TRBV5-1	-	CASSLDGTGFMNTEAFF	TGCGCCAGCAGCTTGGACGGGACAGGTTTCATGAACACTGAAGCTTTCTTT
TRBD1	TRBJ1-2	TRBV10-3	-	CAIREGQGGCTF	TGTGCCATCAGGGAGGGACAGGGTGGCTGCACCTTC
TRBD1	TRBJ1-2	TRBV6-5	-	CASSPQGGYGYTF	TGTGCCAGCAGTCCACAGGGGGGATATGGCTACACCTTC
-	TRBJ2-5	TRBV11-3	-	CASSLDRGEQETQYF	TGTGCCAGCAGCTTAGATCGAGGTGAACAAGAGACCCAGTACTTC
-	TRBJ1-6	TRBV19	-	CASSIDRRQLNSPLHF	TGTGCCAGTAGTATAGATCGTCGACAGCTTAATTCACCCCTCCACTTT
TRBD1	TRBJ2-7	TRBV19	-	CASSDRVDAYEQYF	TGTGCCAGTAGTGACAGGGTTGACGCCTACGAGCAGTACTTC
TRBD1	TRBJ2-5	TRBV28	-	CASSFLWDSNQETQYF	TGTGCCAGCAGTTTTTTGTGGGACAGCAATCAAGAGACCCAGTACTTC
TRBD1	TRBJ2-4	TRBV6-1	-	CASSEVWDSAIQYF	TGTGCCAGCAGTGAAGTGTGGGACAGCGCCATTCAGTACTTC
-	TRBJ2-3	TRBV2	-	CASGRGWGLDTQYF	TGTGCCAGCGGACGTGGTTGGGGGCTTGATACGCAGTATTTT
-	TRBJ1-1	TRBV4-2	-	CASSLRGYTEAFF	TGTGCCAGCAGCCTCAGGGGCTACACTGAAGCTTTCTTT
TRBD2	TRBJ2-7	TRBV7-2	-	CASSLTSGPYEQYF	TGTGCCAGCAGCTTAACTAGCGGCCCCTACGAGCAGTACTTC
TRBD1	TRBJ1-1	TRBV5-1	-	CASSLFQGAITEAFF	TGCGCCAGCAGCCTGTTCCAGGGGGCAATCACTGAAGCTTTCTTT
-	TRBJ2-7	TRBV7-2	-	CASSLVALSSYEQYF	TGTGCCAGCAGCTTAGTGGCACTGAGCTCCTACGAGCAGTACTTC
-	TRBJ1-2	TRBV28	-	CAADQERTFSLGYGYTF	TGTGCCGCCGACCAAGAGAGGACATTCAGTCTGGGCTATGGCTACACCTTC
-	TRBJ1-1	TRBV19	-	CASSRNTEAFF	TGTGCCAGTAGCCGGAACACTGAAGCTTTCTTT
-	TRBJ2-7	TRBV19	-	CASSISSGSYEQYF	TGTGCCAGTAGTATATCCAGCGGCTCCTACGAGCAGTACTTC
-	TRBJ2-7	TRBV7-8	-	CASSLVTTYEQYF	TGTGCCAGCAGCTTAGTGACCACCTACGAGCAGTACTTC
TRBD1	TRBJ1-4	TRBV28	once	CASNPGTVTEKLFF	TGTGCCAGCAATCCCGGGACAGTTACTGAAAAACTGTTTTTT
TRBD2	TRBJ2-7	TRBV6-5	-	CASTRAGVDEQYF	TGTGCCAGCACCCGAGCGGGAGTGGACGAGCAGTACTTC
TRBD2	TRBJ2-7	TRBV5-4	-	CASSLGLAGSYEQYF	TGTGCCAGCAGCTTGGGACTAGCGGGATCCTACGAGCAGTACTTC
TRBD2	TRBJ2-1	TRBV7-7	-	CASSYGGGGDNEQFF	TGTGCTAGCAGCTACGGCGGGGGAGGAGACAATGAGCAGTTCTTC
-	TRBJ1-3	TRBV5-1	-	CASSWTGFSGNTIYF	TGCGCCAGCAGCTGGACCGGGTTCTCTGGAAACACCATATATTTT
-	TRBJ1-3	TRBV10-3	-	CAISESRGLYSGNTIYF	TGTGCCATCAGTGAGAGTCGAGGACTTTACTCTGGAAACACCATATATTTT
-	TRBJ1-3	TRBV18	-	CASSPPGATGNTIYF	TGTGCCAGCTCACCACCGGGGGCTACTGGAAACACCATATATTTT
TRBD1	TRBJ1-2	TRBV23-1	-	CASIQGAANYGYTF	TGCGCCAGCATCCAGGGGGCAGCTAACTATGGCTACACCTTC